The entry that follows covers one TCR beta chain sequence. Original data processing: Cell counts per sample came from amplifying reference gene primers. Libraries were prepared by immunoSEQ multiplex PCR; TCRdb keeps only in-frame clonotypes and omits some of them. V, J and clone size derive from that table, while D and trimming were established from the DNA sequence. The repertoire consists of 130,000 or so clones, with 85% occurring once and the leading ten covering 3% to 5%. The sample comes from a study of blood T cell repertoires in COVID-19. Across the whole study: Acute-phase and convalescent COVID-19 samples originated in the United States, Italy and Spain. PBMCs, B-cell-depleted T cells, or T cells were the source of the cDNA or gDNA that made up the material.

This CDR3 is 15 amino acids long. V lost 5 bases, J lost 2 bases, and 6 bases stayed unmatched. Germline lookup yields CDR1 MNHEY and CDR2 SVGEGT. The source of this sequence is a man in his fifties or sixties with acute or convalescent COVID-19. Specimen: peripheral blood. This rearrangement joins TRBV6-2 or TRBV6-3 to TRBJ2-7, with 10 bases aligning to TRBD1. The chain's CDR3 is CASSGPGQGPYEQYF. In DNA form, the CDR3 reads TGTGCCAGCAGTGGACCGGGACAGGGGCCCTACGAGCAGTACTTC.